This is a list of T cell receptor beta chains from one sample in a study of spatial heterogeneity in lung cancer. Using its own MiXCR run on the 5' RACE reads, TCRdb lists one record per CDR3 protein. The repertoire holds around 9,300 distinct CDR3 sequences, with around 50% as singletons. Source: lung tumor tissue, taken at surgery. Every receptor here comes from a female donor with early-stage non-small cell lung cancer. Each CDR3 is given with its conserved first and last residue. The D gene is left open where the match is weak. Size is omitted from some rows. Given values are once, few, many or a class for expanded clones.

size,J,V,D,DNA,CDR3
few,TRBJ1-2,TRBV20-1,NA,TGCAGTGCTAGAGCCTGGAACTATGGCTACACCTTC,CSARAWNYGYTF
NA,TRBJ2-5,TRBV4-1,NA,TGCGCCAGCAGCCAACTGCGGGGGCGGGGTGAGACCCAGTACTTC,CASSQLRGRGETQYF
few,TRBJ1-3,TRBV5-6,NA,TGTGCCAGCAGCCCAGGGATGGGAAACACCATATATTTT,CASSPGMGNTIYF
NA,TRBJ2-2,TRBV7-2,TRBD2,TGTGCCAGCAGCTTGCTCCCTAGCGGGGGGCTGTCCGGGGAGCTGTTTTTT,CASSLLPSGGLSGELFF
NA,TRBJ2-7,TRBV9,NA,TGTGCCAGCAGTCCCACTACCACCTACGAGCAGTACTTC,CASSPTTTYEQYF
NA,TRBJ1-4,TRBV7-8,NA,TGTGCCAGCAGCTTAACCGGGCCCTTTAATGAAAAACTGTTTTTT,CASSLTGPFNEKLFF
NA,TRBJ1-2,TRBV28,NA,TGTGCCAGCAGAAAGGGGGGACCCTATGGCTACACCTTC,CASRKGGPYGYTF
NA,TRBJ1-6,TRBV11-2,NA,TGTGCCAGCAGCTTAGAGGCAGCAAATTCACCCCTCCACTTT,CASSLEAANSPLHF
NA,TRBJ2-5,TRBV4-1,TRBD1,TGCGCCAGCAGCCAGACCACAACCGGGACAGGGGACCAAGAGACCCAGTACTTC,CASSQTTTGTGDQETQYF
few,TRBJ1-2,TRBV4-2,TRBD1,TGTGCCAGCAGCCAAGATCACCCGGACAGGGAGGGCGGCTACACCTTC,CASSQDHPDREGGYTF
few,TRBJ1-2,TRBV7-3,TRBD1,TGTGCCAGCAGCTCGGACAGGGGTCGGTATGGCTACACCTTC,CASSSDRGRYGYTF
NA,TRBJ2-1,TRBV7-2,TRBD2,TGTGCCAGCAGCTTCATGCGACTAGCGGGGGAAACTAACAATGAGCAGTTCTTC,CASSFMRLAGETNNEQFF
few,TRBJ1-5,TRBV5-5,NA,TGTGCCAGCAGCTTGGCCGCTCCAGATAGGTCAAATCAGCCCCAGCATTTT,CASSLAAPDRSNQPQHF
NA,TRBJ2-2,TRBV4-2,NA,TGTGCCAGCAGCCAACGGGGAGCGAACACCAGGGAGCTGTTTTTT,CASSQRGANTRELFF
NA,TRBJ1-2,TRBV14,NA,TGTGCCAGCAGCCAAGAATACAGGGACTATGGCTACACCTTC,CASSQEYRDYGYTF
NA,TRBJ2-1,TRBV27,NA,TGTGCCAGCAGGACGGGACAAAGCTCCTACAATGAGCAGTTCTTC,CASRTGQSSYNEQFF
few,TRBJ1-1,TRBV20-1,TRBD1,TGCAGTGCTAGTGCTACAGGGGGGAACCAGGCTTTCTTT,CSASATGGNQAFF
NA,TRBJ2-5,TRBV30,NA,TGTGCCTGGAGAGACACAGAGACCCAGTACTTC,CAWRDTETQYF
few,TRBJ2-3,TRBV20-1,NA,TGCAGTGCTAGAGCACCCAACGGTGGTACGCAGTATTTT,CSARAPNGGTQYF
NA,TRBJ2-7,TRBV4-2,NA,TGTGCCAGCAGCCAGGAGGTGTTCTCCTACGAGCAGTACTTC,CASSQEVFSYEQYF
NA,TRBJ1-3,TRBV20-1,NA,TGCAGTGCTAGAAGAGCGGTCGCTGGAAACACCATATATTTT,CSARRAVAGNTIYF
few,TRBJ1-1,TRBV4-2,NA,TGTGCCAGCAGCCCTCTCCAAAGAAACACTGAAGCTTTCTTT,CASSPLQRNTEAFF